The following is a T cell receptor (beta chain) sequence with its context. Its binding antigen is unknown. The missing conserved phenylalanine or tryptophan at the end of this CDR3 makes a read error likely. It is unclear where the CDR3 begins or ends on the DNA, so no DNA is shown, and the CDR3 is as TCRdb lists it. This specimen belongs to a study of cytomegalovirus exposure and HLA in healthy donors (dated by TCRdb to the late 2010s). Turning to the overall study: The 500 to 800 repertoires of the first cohort and the 120 or so validation repertoires were produced on the same platform, according to a later analysis. The study aimed to test whether cataloging public T cell receptors could reveal signatures of past pathogen exposure. Along with the roughly 610-subject first cohort, a separate validation cohort of around 110 different subjects was used. High-throughput TCR immunosequencing, statistical association of individual TCRs with disease status, and machine learning were combined to predict cytomegalovirus infection status. The paper as a whole reports these results and caveats: The classifier was reported to diagnose cytomegalovirus status with high specificity and sensitivity in both the original and validation cohorts. A later analysis found that TCRs clustered in the first cohort also tended to co-occur in the 95 to 150 validation repertoires, with 90% to 95% of cluster scores above 0. The validation cohort had no HLA typing available for a later analysis, so co-occurrence within that cohort was assessed over all 130 or so repertoires. Across donors, most TCR sequences were observed very rarely, whereas some public TCRs were present in many individuals. The authors suggested that the approach could potentially be generalized to other disease states and immunological phenotypes. The study gave a list of over 150 TCR beta chains associated with cytomegalovirus. In vitro tests confirmed that a few of the cytomegalovirus-associated TCR beta chains recognize cytomegalovirus antigens.

Donors formed part of the validation cohort, which comprised approximately 130 subjects and was distinct from the first cohort of under 750 subjects. The library relied on the immunoSEQ multiplex PCR assay. The authors processed their data as follows. A statistical classification framework was developed to diagnose cytomegalovirus status using the catalog of TCR beta chain sequences. The clones in this table, taken by TCRdb from immuneACCESS, are in-frame only. Not every clone is retained; where verified, under half of the shortfall comes from an unresolved V gene, and the cause of the rest is unknown. D and trimming come from the DNA, and the V and J calls and clone size come from that table. The sample table holds tens of thousands of clones, of which about 96% were seen once. The top ten clonotypes cover 1.3% of the sample. From its first to its last residue, the CDR3 has 15 amino acids. CDR1 and CDR2, per the germline V gene, are MRHNA and SNTAGT.

The material sequenced was PBMCs. The TCR comes from a woman aged 18-35 years in good health and CMV-seronegative. In this chain, TRBV6-4 is recombined with TRBJ2-4; the table's D call of TRBD2 was not tested on the DNA. Here the CDR3 is given as CASSDLRDSGRGVGV.